The clone carrying this TCR beta chain was seen ten or more times. Antigen specificity is unknown. The data belong to a study of T cells in Graves' hyperthyroidism and ophthalmopathy. In the study overall: Peripheral blood was taken when the disease was first diagnosed, before any treatment began.

This CDR3 is 11 amino acids long. Germline CDR1 is DFQATT and CDR2 is SNEGSKA (reference sequence). General study findings and limits: Patients with ophthalmopathy were separated from those with stable hyperthyroidism by a 13 V-J model.

Regions amplified from RNA transcripts were the TCR beta CDR3 regions. The HTBI set primed first-round TCR CDR3 RT-PCR. A single record per CDR3 protein comes from TCRdb applying MiXCR to the multiplex PCR reads. The repertoire has some 650,000 distinct CDR3 sequences, roughly 15% of them found once; the top ten carry around 3.5%. This receptor was taken from a woman aged 40 to 49 with Graves' ophthalmopathy. V is TRBV20-1 and J is TRBJ1-2, with TRBD1 matching 7 bases. The sample was blood. The CDR3 DNA sequence: TGCCTTCCGAGACAGGGCAACGGCTACACCTTC. Translation gives CLPRQGNGYTF.